This paragraph covers one TCR beta chain sequence. The antigen remains unidentified. The record originates from a study of radiotherapy plus CTLA-4 blockade in lung cancer. Study as a whole: Among all patients, approximately 18% showed objective responses, while 30% to 35% had disease control. Whole-study results and caveats: TCR clones originating in tumors grew in number in blood after radiotherapy plus ipilimumab.

The repertoire was sequenced with immunoSEQ multiplex PCR; TCRdb's copy has only in-frame clones and lacks some. Seen here are approximately 45,000 clones, about 63% observed once, and the top ten hold roughly 18%. The specimen was peripheral blood, collected from a patient treated with radiotherapy plus ipilimumab. This TCR was sampled from a human donor with non-small cell lung cancer who had a partial response to radiotherapy plus ipilimumab.

CDR3 bases: TGTGCCAGCAGCCCCCGGGGGGCGGCGGCTTACGAGCAGTACTTC. It yields the protein CASSPRGAAAYEQYF. This chain joins TRBV7-2 and TRBJ2-7; TRBD2 might be the D (7 bases). This CDR3 has 15 amino acids. Looked up from germline, CDR1 is SGHTA and CDR2 is FQGNSA. V gave up 5 bases and J gave up 4 bases, with 18 bases separating them.